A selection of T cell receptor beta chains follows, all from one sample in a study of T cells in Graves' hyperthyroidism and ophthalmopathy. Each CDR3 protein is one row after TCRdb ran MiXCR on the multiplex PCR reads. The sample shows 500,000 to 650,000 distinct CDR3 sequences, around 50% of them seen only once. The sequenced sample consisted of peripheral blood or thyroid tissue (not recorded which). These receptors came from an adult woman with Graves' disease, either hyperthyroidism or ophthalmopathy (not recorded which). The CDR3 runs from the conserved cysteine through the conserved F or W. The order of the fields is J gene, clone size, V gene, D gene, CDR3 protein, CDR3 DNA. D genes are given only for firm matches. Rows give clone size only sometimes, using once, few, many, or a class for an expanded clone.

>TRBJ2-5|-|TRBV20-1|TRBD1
CSASPGTGNQPQYF
TGCAGTGCTAGCCCCGGGACAGGCAATCAGCCCCAGTACTTC
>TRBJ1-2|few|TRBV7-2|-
CASSVRDTYYGYTF
TGTGCCAGCAGCGTCCGGGACACGTACTATGGCTACACCTTC
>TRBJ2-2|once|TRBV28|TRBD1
CASSPRDRVYF
TGTGCCAGCAGTCCCCGGGACAGGGTTTATTTT
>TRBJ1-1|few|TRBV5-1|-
CASSLDAWGVRREAFF
TGCGCCAGCAGCTTGGATGCATGGGGGGTCCGACGTGAAGCTTTCTTT
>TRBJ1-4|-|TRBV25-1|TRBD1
CASPPGTGYRKLFF
TGTGCCAGCCCTCCCGGGACAGGGTATCGAAAACTGTTTTTT
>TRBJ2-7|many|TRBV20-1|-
CSARLQGSYEQYF
TGCAGTGCTAGACTACAGGGCTCCTACGAGCAGTACTTC
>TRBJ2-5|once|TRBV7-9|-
CASSSRAKETQYF
TGTGCCAGCAGCTCAAGGGCAAAAGAGACCCAGTACTTC
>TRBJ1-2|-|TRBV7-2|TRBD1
CASSLTTGDDGYTF
TGTGCCAGCAGCTTAACCACAGGGGACGATGGCTACACCTTC
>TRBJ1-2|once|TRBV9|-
CASSQDGHGYTF
TGTGCCAGCAGCCAAGATGGGCATGGCTACACCTTC
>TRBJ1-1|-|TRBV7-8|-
CASSLASGYTEAFF
TGTGCCAGCAGCTTAGCGTCGGGGTACACTGAAGCTTTCTTT
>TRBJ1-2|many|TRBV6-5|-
CATHTRPRGIGYTF
TGTGCCACGCACACCCGGCCAAGGGGGATTGGCTACACCTTC
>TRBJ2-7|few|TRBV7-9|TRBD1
CASSSSDRSYEQYF
TGTGCCAGCAGCTCCTCGGACAGGTCCTACGAGCAGTACTTC
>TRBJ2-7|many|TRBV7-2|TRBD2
CASSLWGAGGTYEQYF
TGTGCCAGCAGCTTATGGGGAGCGGGAGGGACCTACGAGCAGTACTTC
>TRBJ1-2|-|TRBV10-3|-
CAISANREGGGYTF
TGTGCCATCAGTGCGAACAGGGAGGGTGGTGGCTACACCTTC
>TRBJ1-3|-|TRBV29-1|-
CSVVHSGNTIYF
TGCAGCGTTGTACATTCTGGAAACACCATATATTTT
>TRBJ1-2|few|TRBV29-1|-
CSSDSAYGYTF
TGCAGCTCGGACTCTGCCTATGGCTACACCTTC
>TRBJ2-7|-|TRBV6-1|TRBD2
CASSEWASGSPRVSEQYF
TGTGCCAGCAGTGAATGGGCTAGCGGGAGTCCACGAGTCTCCGAGCAGTACTTC
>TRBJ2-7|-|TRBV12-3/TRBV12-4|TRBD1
CASSAGTEDEQYF
TGTGCCAGCAGTGCCGGGACAGAAGACGAGCAGTACTTC
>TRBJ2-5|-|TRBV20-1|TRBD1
CRGTGRQETQYF
TGCAGAGGGACAGGGCGGCAAGAGACCCAGTACTTC
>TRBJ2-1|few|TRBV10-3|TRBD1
CAISPGGNEQFF
TGTGCCATCAGCCCAGGGGGCAATGAGCAGTTCTTC
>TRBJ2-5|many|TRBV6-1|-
CASNWVQETQYF
TGTGCCAGCAACTGGGTCCAAGAGACCCAGTACTTC
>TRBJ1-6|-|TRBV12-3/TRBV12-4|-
CASSLPDGLRSPLHF
TGTGCCAGCAGTTTACCGGACGGCTTAAGATCACCCCTCCACTTT
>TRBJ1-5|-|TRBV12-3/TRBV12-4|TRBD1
CASREGQGGSPQHF
TGTGCCAGCAGGGAAGGACAGGGGGGTAGTCCCCAGCATTTT
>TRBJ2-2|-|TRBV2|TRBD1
CASSEWDRGLFF
TGTGCCAGCAGCGAATGGGACAGGGGGTTGTTTTTT
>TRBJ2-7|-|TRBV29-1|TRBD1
CSAADRGLSEQYF
TGCAGCGCCGCGGACAGGGGGCTCAGCGAGCAGTACTTC
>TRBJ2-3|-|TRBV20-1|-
CSARVLADTQYF
TGCAGTGCTAGAGTTCTTGCCGATACGCAGTATTTT
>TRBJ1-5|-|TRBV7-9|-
CASVGENQPQHF
TGTGCCAGCGTGGGAGAGAATCAGCCCCAGCATTTT
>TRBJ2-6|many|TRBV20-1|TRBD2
CSARGLAGGSGANVLTF
TGCAGTGCCAGGGGTCTAGCGGGAGGTTCAGGGGCCAACGTCCTGACTTTC
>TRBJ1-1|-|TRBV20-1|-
CSARDSWYTEAFF
TGCAGTGCTAGAGATTCGTGGTACACTGAAGCTTTCTTT
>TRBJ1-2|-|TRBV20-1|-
CGASLGNGYTF
TGCGGTGCTAGTCTAGGGAATGGCTACACCTTC
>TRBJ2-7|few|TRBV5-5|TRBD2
CASSDERLAGAGEQYF
TGTGCCAGCAGCGACGAGAGACTAGCGGGGGCAGGCGAGCAGTACTTC
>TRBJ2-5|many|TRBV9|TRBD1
CASSAGGASQETQYF
TGTGCCAGCAGCGCAGGGGGTGCCTCTCAAGAGACCCAGTACTTC
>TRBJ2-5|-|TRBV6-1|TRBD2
CASSRGVDQETQYF
TGTGCCAGCAGTCGGGGGGTGGATCAAGAGACCCAGTACTTC
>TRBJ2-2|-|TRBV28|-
CASSLWRELFF
TGTGCCAGCAGTTTATGGCGGGAGCTGTTTTTT
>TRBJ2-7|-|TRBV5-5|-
CASSWTGSGGYEQYF
TGCGCCAGCAGCTGGACCGGGTCAGGTGGATACGAGCAGTACTTC
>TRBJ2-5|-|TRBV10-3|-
CAISDDVVGAVQETQYF
TGTGCCATCAGTGACGACGTTGTAGGGGCAGTGCAAGAGACCCAGTACTTC
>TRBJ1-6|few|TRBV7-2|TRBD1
CASSPSTGRRNSPLHF
TGTGCCAGCAGCCCGTCGACAGGGAGACGAAATTCACCCCTCCACTTT
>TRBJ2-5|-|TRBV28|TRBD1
CASSGLPGQGKETQYF
TGTGCCAGCAGTGGGTTACCGGGACAGGGAAAAGAGACCCAGTACTTC
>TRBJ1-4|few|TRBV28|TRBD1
CASSTSGGKLFF
TGTGCCAGCTCGACCTCAGGGGGAAAACTGTTTTTT
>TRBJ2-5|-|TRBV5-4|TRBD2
CASSLVLAYQETQYF
TGTGCCAGCAGCTTGGTACTAGCGTACCAAGAGACCCAGTACTTC
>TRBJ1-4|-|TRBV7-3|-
CASSLTPGGRTEKLFF
TGTGCCAGCAGCTTAACCCCCGGGGGGAGAACTGAAAAACTGTTTTTT
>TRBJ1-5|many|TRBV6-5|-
CASSRVNNQPQHF
TGTGCCAGCAGTCGAGTTAATAATCAGCCCCAGCATTTT
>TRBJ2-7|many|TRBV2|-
CASTEQYF
TGTGCCAGCACCGAGCAGTACTTC
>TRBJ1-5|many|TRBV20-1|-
CSARGGRGNQPQHF
TGCAGTGCTAGAGGGGGTCGGGGCAATCAGCCCCAGCATTTT
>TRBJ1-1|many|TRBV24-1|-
CATRDGNTEAFF
TGTGCCACAAGAGATGGGAACACTGAAGCTTTCTTT
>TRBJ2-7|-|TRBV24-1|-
CASSFLPHVPYEQYF
TGTGCCAGCAGTTTCCTGCCTCACGTCCCGTACGAGCAGTACTTC
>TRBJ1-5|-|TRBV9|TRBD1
CASSGRDRGGQTQHF
TGTGCCAGCAGCGGCCGGGACAGGGGGGGGCAGACCCAGCATTTT
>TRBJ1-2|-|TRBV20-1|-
CSATGTSYGYTF
TGCAGTGCTACCGGGACCTCTTATGGCTACACCTTC
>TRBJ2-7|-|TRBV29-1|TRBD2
CSVGEGRGYEQYF
TGCAGCGTTGGGGAGGGGAGAGGCTACGAGCAGTACTTC
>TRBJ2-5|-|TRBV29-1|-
CSVRRARGETQYF
TGCAGCGTCCGGAGGGCGCGGGGAGAGACCCAGTACTTC
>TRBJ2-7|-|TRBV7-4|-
CASSQDREPIYSSYEQYF
TGCGCCAGCAGCCAAGATCGCGAGCCGATTTATTCTTCCTACGAGCAGTACTTC
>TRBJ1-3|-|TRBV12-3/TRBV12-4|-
CASSLSRGNTIYF
TGTGCCAGCAGTTTATCACGAGGAAACACCATATATTTT
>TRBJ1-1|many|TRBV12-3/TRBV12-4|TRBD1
CASTFGQGTLEAFF
TGTGCCAGCACCTTCGGACAGGGGACGCTTGAAGCTTTCTTT